The sequence of this TCR beta chain was determined in a study of vaccination effects on CD4 cells after COVID-19. Findings of the study overall: The authors studied few convalescent patients and collected no early post-infection timepoints.

Comment on this clone: Its specificity is unknown.

CDR3 length equals 17 residues. The germline gives CDR1 WNHNN, CDR2 SYGVQD (reference sequence). Trimming removed 4 bases from V and 12 bases from J, with 28 bases in between. Upon completion of approximately ten days in culture, CD4+ T cells were isolated. It was two doses of either the BNT162b2 or mRNA-1273 vaccine that participants received. Sequencing was performed with immunoSEQ multiplex PCR; in TCRdb, only in-frame clones are kept and a portion is missing. The sample includes tens of thousands of clones, 70% to 85% of them seen just once. The sequence came from a human donor who received a COVID-19 vaccine. The sample consisted of CD4+ T cells from PBMCs cultured without peptide, taken after COVID-19 vaccination. The chain couples TRBV10-1 to TRBJ2-1, with D possibly matching TRBD2 (9 bases). The CDR3 region has the DNA TGCGCCAGCAGTGGGCCAGGGGGCTTGCTAGCGGGGAGGGTGCAGTTCTTC. This encodes CASSGPGGLLAGRVQFF.